This paragraph reports one T cell receptor (beta chain). The data were obtained in a study of blood T cell repertoires in COVID-19. Trimming pared 0 bases from V and 1 base from J, leaving 10 bases between. The germline V gene has CDR1 SGHKS and CDR2 YYEKEE (reference sequence). The CDR3 has 15 residues. Original handling: Reference gene primer amplification yielded estimated nucleated cell counts. Libraries were prepared by immunoSEQ multiplex PCR; TCRdb keeps only in-frame clonotypes and omits some of them. V, J and clone size derive from that table, while D and trimming were established from the DNA sequence. The table has around 280,000 clones, around nine tenths seen once.

The receptor was isolated from a man between 70 and 80 years old with acute or convalescent COVID-19. Sequencing was performed on peripheral blood. J is TRBJ2-5 and V is TRBV5-5; D remains ambiguous. The DNA for the CDR3 is TGTGCCAGCAGCTTGGCCCCCGGGTTCCAAGAGACCCAGTACTTC. This sequence encodes CASSLAPGFQETQYF.